This TCR beta chain stems from a study of regulatory T cells in long-lasting Graves disease. CDR3 regions were amplified by Arm-PCR using iRepertoire HTBI primers to build TCR beta libraries. MiXCR, applied by TCRdb to the multiplex PCR reads, yields one record per CDR3 protein. The data hold approximately 400,000 distinct CDR3 sequences, with just under 15% observed a single time. The CDR3 length is 14 residues. Looked up from germline, CDR1 is SGHDT and CDR2 is YYEEEE. Trimming took 4 bases from V and 9 from J, leaving 17 bases between them. The time point was: newly diagnosed GD, antithyroid drugs for less than 3 months. The TCR library was prepared using RNA isolated from PBMCs. The same sample was also used in a study of T cells in Graves' hyperthyroidism and ophthalmopathy.

The material sequenced was peripheral blood mononuclear cells (PBMCs), taken at new diagnosis, from a patient treated with antithyroid drugs. The chain couples TRBV5-6 to TRBJ2-1; D may be TRBD1 (5 bases). This receptor was obtained from a woman in her twenties or thirties with Graves disease. CDR3 sequence: CASSVYNRLGEQFF. In nucleotides, the CDR3 is TGTGCCAGCAGCGTTTATAACAGGCTGGGTGAGCAGTTCTTC. The full variable domain, in which reference TRBV5-6 and TRBJ2-1 provide the parts outside the CDR3, is DAGVTQSPTHLIKTRGQQVTLRCSPKSGHDTVSWYQQALGQGPQFIFQYYEEEERQRGNFPDRFSGHQFPNYSSELNVNALLLGDSALYLCASSVYNRLGEQFFGPGTRLTVL.